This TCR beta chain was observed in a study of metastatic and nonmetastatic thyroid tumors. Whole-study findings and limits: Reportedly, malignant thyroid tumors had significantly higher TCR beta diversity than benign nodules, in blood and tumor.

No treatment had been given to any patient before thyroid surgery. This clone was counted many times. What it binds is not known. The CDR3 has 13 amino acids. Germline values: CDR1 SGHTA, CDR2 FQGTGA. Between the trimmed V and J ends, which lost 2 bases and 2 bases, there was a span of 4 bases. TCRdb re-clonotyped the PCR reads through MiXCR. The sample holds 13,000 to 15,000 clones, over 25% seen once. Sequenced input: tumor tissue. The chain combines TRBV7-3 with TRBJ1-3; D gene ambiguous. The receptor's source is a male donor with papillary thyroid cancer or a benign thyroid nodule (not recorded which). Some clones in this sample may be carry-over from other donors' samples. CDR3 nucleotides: TGTGCCAGCAGCTTAGGGCCTGGAAACACCATATATTTT. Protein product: CASSLGPGNTIYF.